These 18 T cell receptor beta chains were sequenced from one sample in a study of OX40 agonist ivuxolimab in advanced cancers. Assay used: immunoSEQ multiplex PCR; TCRdb lists only in-frame clones, some missing. In the table there are roughly 92,000 clones, about 84% of which are singletons. Sequences were derived from CD4+ or CD8+ T cells sorted from blood, sampled in a trial of the OX40 agonist ivuxolimab. The receptors here all came from an adult with an advanced solid tumor such as melanoma, head and neck, liver or kidney cancer.

The gene calls are TRBV10-3 and TRBJ1-2; 7 positions agree with TRBD1. Germline assignment: CDR1 ENHRY and CDR2 SYGVKD. The CDR3 covers 13 residues. The ends lost 3 bases at V and 5 bases at J; junction bases unmatched: 3. In DNA, the CDR3 is TGTGCCATCAGTGACCAGGGGGGGTATGGCTACACCTTC. Translated: CAISDQGGYGYTF.

The chain is built from TRBV5-1 and TRBJ2-6; 10 bases agree with TRBD1. The CDR3 loop spans 17 amino acids. Unmatched junction bases numbered 9, after V lost 7 bases and J lost 2 bases. CDR1 is SGHRS and CDR2 is YFSETQ in the germline V gene. The CDR3 loop is CASVGTGEFAGANVLTF. CDR3 sequence (DNA): TGCGCCAGCGTCGGGACAGGGGAATTTGCTGGGGCCAACGTCCTGACTTTC.

CDR3 coding DNA: TGTGCCAGCAGCCAAGCCGCGTTCTACGAGCAGTACTTC. It codes for CASSQAAFYEQYF. The chain is built from TRBV14 and TRBJ2-7; D is unclear. The germline V gene has CDR1 SGHDN and CDR2 FVKESK. This CDR3 has 13 residues. V gave up 1 base and J gave up 3 bases, with 7 bases separating them. Full variable domain (missing parts from reference TRBV14 and TRBJ2-7): EAGVTQFPSHSVIEKGQTVTLRCDPISGHDNLYWYRRVMGKEIKFLLHFVKESKQDESGMPNNRFLAERTGGTYSTLKVQPAELEDSGVYFCASSQAAFYEQYFGPGTRLTVT.

The chain employs TRBV6-1 and TRBJ2-1; D might be TRBD1 (5 bases). CDR3 size: 13 residues. The ends were cut back, 4 bases at V and 8 bases at J, with 12 bases in the middle. Germline CDR1 MNHNS, CDR2 SASEGT. CDR3 nucleotide sequence: TGTGCCAGCAGTGGCACAGGCCCAGATGAGCAGTTCTTC. As protein: CASSGTGPDEQFF.

The CDR3 bases are TGTGCCAGCTCACCGAGAAGGGGATGGGACGAAAAACTGTTTTTT. Its translation is CASSPRRGWDEKLFF. V and J are TRBV18 and TRBJ1-4; D might be TRBD1 (5 bases). The CDR3 totals 15 residues. Trimming took off 3 bases at V and 8 bases at J, with 16 bases between the two ends. Germline CDR1 reads KGHSH; CDR2 reads LQKENI.

This chain connects TRBV6-5 to TRBJ1-5; TRBD1 agrees at 8 bases. V gave up 5 bases and J gave up 5 bases; unmatched junction bases: 5. CDR3 length: 14 residues. In germline, CDR1 is MNHEY, CDR2 SVGAGI. This CDR3 is CASSPRQGYQPQHF. In nucleotides, the CDR3 is TGTGCCAGCAGTCCGCGACAGGGGTATCAGCCCCAGCATTTT.

The chain joins TRBV4-1 to TRBJ2-7; 7 positions match TRBD1. V shed 0 bases and J 4 bases; nucleotides not matched to a gene: 9. Germline V gene data show CDR1 as MGHRA and CDR2 as YSYEKL. This CDR3 comprises 16 residues. CDR3 nucleotide sequence: TGCGCCAGCAGCCAAGAGGATGGGACAGACTTTTACGAGCAGTACTTC. Protein: CASSQEDGTDFYEQYF.

The DNA of the CDR3 is TGTGCCAGCAGCTTAGGCGGGAGCTCCTACGAGCAGTACTTC. Encoded protein: CASSLGGSSYEQYF. The rearrangement links TRBV11-3 to TRBJ2-7; 7 nucleotides match TRBD2. This CDR3 has 14 residues. J was trimmed by 0 bases and V by 1 base; bases with no gene match: 0. CDR1 is SGHNT, CDR2 YENEEA, per germline.

The CDR3 bases are TGTGCCAGCAGCTTAGGGGGATCGAACACTGAAGCTTTCTTT. It yields the protein CASSLGGSNTEAFF. The chain links TRBV7-8 to TRBJ1-1; D unclear. The CDR3 runs 14 residues. Trimming pared 1 base from V and 1 base from J, leaving 7 bases between. Germline CDR1 is SGHVS and CDR2 is FQNEAQ.

The chain uses TRBV7-2 and TRBJ2-7; 8 nucleotides match TRBD1. The CDR3 has 14 residues. V trimming: 5 bases; J trimming: 6 bases; junction bases outside the gene matches: 9. The V gene's germline CDR1 is SGHTA and CDR2 FQGNSA. In DNA form, the CDR3 reads TGTGCCAGCAGCCCCTCCAGGGGGCAGGCCGAGCAGTACTTC. Encoded protein: CASSPSRGQAEQYF.

The genes are TRBV15 and TRBJ2-7; possibly TRBD1 for D (5 bases). Germline-derived CDR1 and CDR2 are LNHNV and YYDKDF (reference sequence). Trimming removed 0 bases from V and 5 bases from J, with 11 bases in between. The CDR3 contains 14 residues. DNA for the CDR3: TGTGCCACCAGCAGAGATAGGCAGGGTGACGAGCAGTACTTC. Amino acids: CATSRDRQGDEQYF.

The rearrangement links TRBV6-5 to TRBJ2-1; 10 bases agree with TRBD2. CDR3 length: 15 amino acids. J lost 7 bases, V lost 6 bases, and 9 bases had no gene match. Looked up from germline, CDR1 is MNHEY and CDR2 is SVGAGI. In DNA, the CDR3 is TGTGCCAGCAGCCTCGGGACTAGCGAAGTTAATGAGCAGTTCTTC. It is translated as CASSLGTSEVNEQFF.

V usage is TRBV9 and J usage is TRBJ1-2, with D maybe TRBD1 (5 bases). The CDR3 runs to 17 residues. Trimming stripped 1 base from V and 1 base from J, with 17 bases between. Germline V gene sequence: CDR1 SGDLS, CDR2 YYNGEE. CDR3 in amino acids: CASSVTPSGTVNYGYTF. The CDR3 DNA follows: TGTGCCAGCAGCGTAACCCCATCCGGGACGGTTAACTATGGCTACACCTTC. Drawing the rest from reference TRBV9 and TRBJ1-2, the complete variable domain is DSGVTQTPKHLITATGQRVTLRCSPRSGDLSVYWYQQSLDQGLQFLIQYYNGEERAKGNILERFSAQQFPDLHSELNLSSLELGDSALYFCASSVTPSGTVNYGYTFGSGTRLTVV.

The gene calls are TRBV9 and TRBJ2-2, with D perhaps being TRBD1 or TRBD2 (5 bases each). V was clipped by 0 bases and J by 7 bases, with 10 bases between them. CDR3 size: 14 residues. Germline CDR1 SGDLS, CDR2 YYNGEE. For the CDR3, the DNA is TGTGCCAGCAGCGTAGTCAGGGACCACGGGGAGCTGTTTTTT. Translation: CASSVVRDHGELFF. The full variable domain, in which reference TRBV9 and TRBJ2-2 provide the parts outside the CDR3, is DSGVTQTPKHLITATGQRVTLRCSPRSGDLSVYWYQQSLDQGLQFLIQYYNGEERAKGNILERFSAQQFPDLHSELNLSSLELGDSALYFCASSVVRDHGELFFGEGSRLTVL.

The sample holds one count of this clone. The rearrangement joins TRBV18 to TRBJ1-1, with 7 bases aligning to TRBD1. Germline V gene sequence: CDR1 KGHSH, CDR2 LQKENI. V dropped 5 bases and J dropped 4; count of bases not matched to a gene: 7. The CDR3 totals 14 residues. In DNA form, the CDR3 reads TGTGCCAGCTCATCAGACAGGGTGGGCACTGAAGCTTTCTTT. Its protein product is CASSSDRVGTEAFF.

This clone came up a few times. The chain employs TRBV7-9 and TRBJ1-2; the match to TRBD1 covers 11 bases. CDR1 is SEHNR and CDR2 is FQNEAQ in the germline V gene (reference sequence). The trim removed 6 bases at V and 7 bases at J, leaving 4 bases unmatched. This CDR3 comprises 13 residues. The CDR3 loop reads CASSSDRGPGYTF. As DNA, the CDR3 is TGTGCCAGCAGTTCGGACAGGGGGCCTGGCTACACCTTC.

This chain connects TRBV7-2 to TRBJ1-3, with unresolved D. Germline-derived CDR1 and CDR2 are SGHTA and FQGNSA. The CDR3 totals 15 residues. V gave up 5 bases and J gave up 0 bases, with 11 bases separating them. The CDR3 reads CASSDITLSGNTIYF. CDR3 bases: TGTGCCAGCAGCGATATTACCCTCTCTGGAAACACCATATATTTT.

The DNA for the CDR3 is TGCGCCAGCAGCCAAGATATCGGACACTCAGCTTTCTTT. Its translation: CASSQDIGHSAFF. The J gene is TRBJ1-1, the V gene TRBV4-1, with D perhaps matching TRBD1 (5 bases). The V gene's germline CDR1 is MGHRA and CDR2 YSYEKL. V lost 0 bases and J 10 bases, leaving 12 bases between the germline ends. This CDR3 region has 13 residues.